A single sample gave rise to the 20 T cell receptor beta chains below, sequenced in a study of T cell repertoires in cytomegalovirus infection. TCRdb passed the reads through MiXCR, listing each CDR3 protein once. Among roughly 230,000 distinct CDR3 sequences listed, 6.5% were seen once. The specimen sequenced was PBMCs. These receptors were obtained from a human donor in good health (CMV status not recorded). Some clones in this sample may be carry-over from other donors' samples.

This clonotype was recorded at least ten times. This CDR3 reads CASSRGTAGASPLHF. The CDR3 nucleotides are TGTGCCAGCAGCCGCGGGACAGCGGGTGCTTCACCCCTCCACTTT. This chain uses TRBV6-1 with TRBJ1-6; 7 nucleotides align to TRBD1. CDR1 and CDR2 (germline): MNHNS, SASEGT. This CDR3 spans 15 amino acids. V shed 6 bases, J shed 9 bases, and the junction held 11 bases outside the gene matches.

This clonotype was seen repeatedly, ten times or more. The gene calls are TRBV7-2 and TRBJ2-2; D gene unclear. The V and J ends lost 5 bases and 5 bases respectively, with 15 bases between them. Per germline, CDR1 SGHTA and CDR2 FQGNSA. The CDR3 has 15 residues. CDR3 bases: TGTGCCAGCAGCCCGCCCCGGACCGTGACCGGGGAGCTGTTTTTT. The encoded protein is CASSPPRTVTGELFF.

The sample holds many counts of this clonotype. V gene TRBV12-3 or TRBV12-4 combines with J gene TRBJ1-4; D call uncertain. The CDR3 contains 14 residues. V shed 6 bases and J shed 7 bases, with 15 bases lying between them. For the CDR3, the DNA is TGTGCCAGCAGCTATCGGACGGGGAGTGAAAAACTGTTTTTT. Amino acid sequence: CASSYRTGSEKLFF.

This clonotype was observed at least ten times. In nucleotides, the CDR3 is TGTGCCAGCAGTACTACGGGGACTCAAGAGACCCAGTACTTC. It is translated as CASSTTGTQETQYF. This chain joins TRBV6-1 and TRBJ2-5; tentative D call: TRBD2 (6 bases). The germline CDR1 and CDR2 sequences are MNHNS and SASEGT. The CDR3 is 14 amino acids. V lost 5 bases, J lost 2 bases, and 12 bases lay in between.

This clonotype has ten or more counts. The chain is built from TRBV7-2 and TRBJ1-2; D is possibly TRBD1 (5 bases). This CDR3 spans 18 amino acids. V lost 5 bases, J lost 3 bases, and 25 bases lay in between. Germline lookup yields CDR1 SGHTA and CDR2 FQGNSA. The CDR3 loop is CASSRNPLAGLRDYGYTF. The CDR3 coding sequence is TGTGCCAGCAGCCGCAACCCCCTCGCAGGGCTTCGGGACTATGGCTACACCTTC.

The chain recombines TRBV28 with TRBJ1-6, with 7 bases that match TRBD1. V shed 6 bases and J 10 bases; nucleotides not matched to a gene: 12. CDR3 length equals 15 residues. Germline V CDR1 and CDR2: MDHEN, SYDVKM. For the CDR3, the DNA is TGTGCCAGCAGCCCTTCGACAGGGCCAGGGTCACCCCTCCACTTT. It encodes CASSPSTGPGSPLHF.

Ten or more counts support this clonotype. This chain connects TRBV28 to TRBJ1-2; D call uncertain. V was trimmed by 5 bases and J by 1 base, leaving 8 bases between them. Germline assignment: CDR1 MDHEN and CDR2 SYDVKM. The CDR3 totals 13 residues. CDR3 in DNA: TGTGCCAGCAGTCCTGACCTTAACTATGGCTACACCTTC. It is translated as CASSPDLNYGYTF.

The CDR3 here is CSARAVLRSHTDTQYF. Written as DNA, the CDR3 is TGCAGTGCTAGGGCCGTACTCCGATCGCACACAGATACGCAGTATTTT. The chain uses TRBV20-1 and TRBJ2-3; D uncertain. Between the trimmed V and J ends, which lost 3 bases and 2 bases, there was a span of 18 bases. Germline CDR1 and CDR2: DFQATT and SNEGSKA (reference sequence). This CDR3 is 16 amino acids long.

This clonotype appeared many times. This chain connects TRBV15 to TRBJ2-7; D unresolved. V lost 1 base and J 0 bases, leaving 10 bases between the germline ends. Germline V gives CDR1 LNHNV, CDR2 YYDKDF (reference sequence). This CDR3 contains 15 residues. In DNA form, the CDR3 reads TGTGCCACCAGCAGAGGACTTCCTAGCTCCTACGAGCAGTACTTC. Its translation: CATSRGLPSSYEQYF.

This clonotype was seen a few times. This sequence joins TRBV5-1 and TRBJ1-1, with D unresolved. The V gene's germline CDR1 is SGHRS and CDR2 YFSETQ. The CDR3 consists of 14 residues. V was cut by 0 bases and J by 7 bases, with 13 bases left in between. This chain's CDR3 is CASSLGVAAYEAFF. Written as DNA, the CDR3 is TGCGCCAGCAGCTTGGGGGTGGCGGCTTATGAAGCTTTCTTT.

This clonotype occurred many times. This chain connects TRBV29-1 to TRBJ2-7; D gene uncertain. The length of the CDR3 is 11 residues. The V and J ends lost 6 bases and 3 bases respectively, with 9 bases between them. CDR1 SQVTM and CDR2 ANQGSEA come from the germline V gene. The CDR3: CSVTDVYEQYF. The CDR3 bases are TGCAGCGTCACCGACGTCTACGAGCAGTACTTC.

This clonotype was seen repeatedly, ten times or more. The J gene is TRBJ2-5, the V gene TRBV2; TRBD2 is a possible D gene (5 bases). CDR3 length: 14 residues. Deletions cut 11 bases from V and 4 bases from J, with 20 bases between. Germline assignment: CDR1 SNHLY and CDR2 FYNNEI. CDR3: CAPREARGVETQYF. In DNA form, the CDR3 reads TGTGCCCCCCGGGAAGCCCGGGGAGTAGAGACCCAGTACTTC.

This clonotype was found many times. CDR3 protein: CASSPPTGEYGYTF. As DNA, the CDR3 is TGTGCCAGCAGTCCCCCGACAGGAGAATATGGCTACACCTTC. The V gene is TRBV28, the J gene TRBJ1-2; the D gene is possibly TRBD1 (6 bases). CDR3 length equals 14 residues. From germline, CDR1 is MDHEN and CDR2 SYDVKM. V lost 5 bases and J 5 bases, leaving 15 bases between the germline ends.

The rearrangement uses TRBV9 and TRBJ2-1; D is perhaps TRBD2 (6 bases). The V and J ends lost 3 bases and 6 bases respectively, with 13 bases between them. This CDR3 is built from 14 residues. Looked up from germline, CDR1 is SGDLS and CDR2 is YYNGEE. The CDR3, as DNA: TGTGCCAGCAGCGGCGGACTAACAACCAATGAGCAGTTCTTC. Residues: CASSGGLTTNEQFF.

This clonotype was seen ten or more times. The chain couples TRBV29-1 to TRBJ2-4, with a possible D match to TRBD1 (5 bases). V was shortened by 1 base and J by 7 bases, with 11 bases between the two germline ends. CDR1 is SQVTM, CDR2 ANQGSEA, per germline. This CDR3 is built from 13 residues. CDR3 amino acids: CSVEGGASNIQYF. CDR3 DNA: TGCAGCGTTGAAGGGGGCGCTTCGAACATTCAGTACTTC.

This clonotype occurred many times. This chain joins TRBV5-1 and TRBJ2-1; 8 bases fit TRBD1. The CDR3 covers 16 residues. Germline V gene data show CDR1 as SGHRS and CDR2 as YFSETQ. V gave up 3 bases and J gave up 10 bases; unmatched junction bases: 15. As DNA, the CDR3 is TGCGCCAGCAGCTCCGAAGATCCGACAGGGGTTGGCGAGCAGTTCTTC. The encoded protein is CASSSEDPTGVGEQFF.

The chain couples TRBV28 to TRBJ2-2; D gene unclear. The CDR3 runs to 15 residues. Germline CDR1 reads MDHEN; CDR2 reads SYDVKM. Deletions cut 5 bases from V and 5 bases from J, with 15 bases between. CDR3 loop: CASSAGDDSTGELFF. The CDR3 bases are TGTGCCAGCAGTGCTGGGGATGATAGTACCGGGGAGCTGTTTTTT.

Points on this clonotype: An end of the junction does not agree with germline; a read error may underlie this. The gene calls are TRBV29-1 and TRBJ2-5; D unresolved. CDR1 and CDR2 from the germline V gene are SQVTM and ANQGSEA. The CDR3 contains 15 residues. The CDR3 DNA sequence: TGCAGCGTCGAAGGGCTCCACTTGTACCAAGAGACCCAGTACTTC. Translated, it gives CSVEGLHLYQETQYF.

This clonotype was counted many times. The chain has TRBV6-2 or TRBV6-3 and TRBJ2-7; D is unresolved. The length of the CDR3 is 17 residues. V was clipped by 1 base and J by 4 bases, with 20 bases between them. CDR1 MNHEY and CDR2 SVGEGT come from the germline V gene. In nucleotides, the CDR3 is TGTGCCAGCAGTTACTTGGTGGGTTCCATGGTGAGATACGAGCAGTACTTC. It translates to CASSYLVGSMVRYEQYF.

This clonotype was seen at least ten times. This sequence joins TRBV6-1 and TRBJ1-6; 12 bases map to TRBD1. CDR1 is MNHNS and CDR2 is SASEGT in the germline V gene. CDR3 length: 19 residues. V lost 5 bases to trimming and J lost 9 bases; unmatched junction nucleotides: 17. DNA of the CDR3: TGTGCCAGCAGTCAAAAACCGGGACAGGGGGCGATCTTTACTTCACCCCTCCACTTT. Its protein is CASSQKPGQGAIFTSPLHF.